The 8 T cell receptor beta chains given below trace back to one sample, sequenced in a study of T cells in localized non-small cell lung cancer (dated by TCRdb to 2019 to 2021). Library preparation used the immunoSEQ multiplex PCR assay. TCRdb limited this immuneACCESS table to in-frame rearrangements with V and J called. A share of clones is missing; checked studies link under half to unresolved V genes, and the rest is unexplained. In this sample the table shows approximately 15,000 clones, 85% of which occur a single time. The ten largest clones take up approximately 4.2% of the sample. The source was peripheral blood, collected before any cancer treatment. The receptors were sampled from a woman aged 35 to 70 with stage I lung adenocarcinoma.

This clone was detected only a few times. The chain combines TRBV14 with TRBJ1-4; D call uncertain. Germline CDR1 is SGHDN and CDR2 is FVKESK. The V end was cut by 4 bases, the J end by 0 bases, with 6 bases between. There are 14 residues in the CDR3. The CDR3 DNA reads as TGTGCCAGCAGCCCCCGGGCAACTAATGAAAAACTGTTTTTT. Amino acids: CASSPRATNEKLFF.

The chain recombines TRBV21-1 with TRBJ2-7; the table's D call, TRBD2, has no DNA check behind it. TRBV21-1 is a documented pseudogene. This CDR3 spans 13 amino acids. The CDR3 protein is CASSRRSSYEQYF. CDR3 bases: TGTGCCAGTTCTCGGAGAAGCTCCTACGAGCAGTACTTC.

The rearrangement links TRBV18 to TRBJ2-2; D gene unclear. CDR3 length: 16 amino acids. Looked up from germline, CDR1 is KGHSH and CDR2 is LQKENI. Trimming shortened V by 3 bases and J by 1 base, and 12 bases separated the two germline ends. CDR3 DNA sequence: TGTGCCAGCTCACCGAGACAACTTCTGAACACCGGGGAGCTGTTTTTT. This codes for CASSPRQLLNTGELFF. The complete variable domain, with remaining parts taken from reference TRBV18 and TRBJ2-2, reads NAGVMQNPRHLVRRRGQEARLRCSPMKGHSHVYWYRQLPEEGLKFMVYLQKENIIDESGMPKERFSAEFPKEGPSILRIQQVVRGDSAAYFCASSPRQLLNTGELFFGEGSRLTVL.

The chain employs TRBV29-1 and TRBJ2-7; possibly TRBD1 or TRBD2 for D (5 bases each). Germline assignment: CDR1 SQVTM and CDR2 ANQGSEA. V lost 5 bases and J 2 bases, leaving 22 bases between the germline ends. The CDR3 consists of 16 residues. This chain's CDR3 is CSVTKHAGTLAYEQYF. CDR3 in DNA: TGCAGCGTTACCAAACACGCCGGGACGTTAGCCTACGAGCAGTACTTC.

The genes are TRBV2 and TRBJ2-2, with D uncertain. Per germline, CDR1 SNHLY and CDR2 FYNNEI. The CDR3 is 18 amino acids. Trimming took 3 bases from V and 1 from J, leaving 18 bases between them. The CDR3 here is CASSEGSFQLRNTGELFF. In nucleotides, the CDR3 is TGTGCCAGCAGTGAGGGTAGCTTTCAGTTACGGAACACCGGGGAGCTGTTTTTT.

J is TRBJ1-2 and V is TRBV9; TRBD1 might be the D (6 bases). CDR1 and CDR2 (germline): SGDLS, YYNGEE. The CDR3 covers 17 residues. The V end lost 0 bases, the J end lost 2 bases, and 17 bases lay between the germline ends. In DNA form, the CDR3 reads TGTGCCAGCAGCGTAGGGCTGCGGGGGCAGGGAAACTATGGCTACACCTTC. The encoded protein is CASSVGLRGQGNYGYTF.

This clone was observed a handful of times. The chain is built from TRBV4-2 and TRBJ1-6, with a tentative D call TRBD1 (5 bases). Germline CDR1 and CDR2: LGHNA and YNFKEQ. The V gene lost 1 base and the J gene lost 10 bases, with 14 bases spanning the gap. The CDR3 is made up of 15 amino acids. The CDR3 here is CASSQVLGGNSPLHF. The CDR3 region has the DNA TGTGCCAGCAGCCAAGTCCTCGGGGGGAACTCACCCCTCCACTTT.

In DNA, the CDR3 is TGCGCCAGCAGCCAAGGACAGGGGGCGCGGGGCAATCAGCCCCAGCATTTT. Amino acids: CASSQGQGARGNQPQHF. V is TRBV4-1 and J is TRBJ1-5; 10 bases fit TRBD1. The CDR3 has 17 residues. The V and J ends lost 1 base and 2 bases, in that order; junction bases with no gene match: 5. CDR1 is MGHRA, CDR2 YSYEKL, per germline.